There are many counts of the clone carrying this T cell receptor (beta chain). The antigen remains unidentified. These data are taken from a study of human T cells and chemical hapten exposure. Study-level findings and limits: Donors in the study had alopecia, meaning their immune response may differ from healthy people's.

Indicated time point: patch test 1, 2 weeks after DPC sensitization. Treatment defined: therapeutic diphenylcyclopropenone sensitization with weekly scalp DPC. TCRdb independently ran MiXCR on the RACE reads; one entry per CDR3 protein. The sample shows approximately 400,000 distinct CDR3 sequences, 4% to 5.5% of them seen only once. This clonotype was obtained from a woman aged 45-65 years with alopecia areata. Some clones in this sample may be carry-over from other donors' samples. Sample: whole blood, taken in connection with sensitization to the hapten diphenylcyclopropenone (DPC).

The CDR3: CSARAVRLFTDTQYF. In nucleotides, the CDR3 is TGCAGTGCTAGAGCTGTACGGCTATTCACAGATACGCAGTATTTT. The rearrangement links TRBV20-1 to TRBJ2-3; D is unclear. Per the germline V gene, CDR1 is DFQATT and CDR2 is SNEGSKA (reference sequence). The V gene lost 1 base and the J gene lost 2 bases, with 13 bases spanning the gap. The length of the CDR3 is 15 residues.